Listed below are T cell receptor beta chains from one sample, sequenced in a study of blood T cell repertoires in COVID-19. Some clones are missing from TCRdb's copy, which holds only in-frame ones; the method was immunoSEQ multiplex PCR. In the table there are around 250,000 clones, approximately 87% of which are singletons. The sequenced sample consisted of peripheral blood. The origin of the receptors is a human donor in a cohort sampled during active COVID-19. CDR3s include the opening cysteine and the closing phenylalanine or tryptophan. D genes are given only for firm matches. Clone size is not always given. Where it is, it says once, few, many or a class for expanded clones.

TRBV6-2/TRBV6-3	TRBJ1-2	TRBD1	-	CASSWGQDNYGYTF	TGTGCCAGCAGTTGGGGACAGGACAACTATGGCTACACCTTC
TRBV12-3/TRBV12-4	TRBJ1-1	TRBD1	-	CASRGDRRPEAFF	TGTGCCAGCAGGGGGGACAGACGGCCTGAAGCTTTCTTT
TRBV2	TRBJ2-5	TRBD2	once	CASRGRLAGVRTQYF	TGTGCCAGCAGAGGGCGGCTAGCGGGAGTCAGGACCCAGTACTTC
TRBV4-1	TRBJ1-3	TRBD1	-	CASSQGLTGGSGNSGNTIYF	TGCGCCAGCAGCCAAGGTTTGACAGGGGGCTCGGGGAACTCTGGAAACACCATATATTTT
TRBV5-3	TRBJ1-3	TRBD1	-	CARSCRQGAGNTIYF	TGTGCCAGAAGCTGTCGACAGGGCGCTGGAAACACCATATATTTT
TRBV20-1	TRBJ2-3	-	once	CSASFTPWASDTQYF	TGCAGTGCTAGTTTCACCCCCTGGGCTTCTGATACGCAGTATTTT
TRBV28	TRBJ1-1	TRBD1	-	CASTQGDRGEAFF	TGTGCCAGCACTCAAGGGGACAGAGGGGAAGCTTTCTTT
TRBV18	TRBJ1-5	TRBD1	-	CASSPDRGQSNQPQHF	TGTGCCAGCTCACCCGACAGGGGGCAAAGCAATCAGCCCCAGCATTTT
TRBV10-3	TRBJ2-7	-	few	CAISESSRGSYEQYF	TGTGCCATCAGTGAGTCAAGTAGGGGCTCCTACGAGCAGTACTTC
TRBV29-1	TRBJ1-2	TRBD1	-	CSVVAGTANYGYTF	TGCAGCGTAGTTGCCGGGACAGCCAACTATGGCTACACCTTC
TRBV7-9	TRBJ2-3	TRBD2	-	CASSLAPAGTDTQYF	TGTGCCAGCAGCTTAGCCCCAGCGGGAACAGATACGCAGTATTTT
TRBV6-1	TRBJ2-1	TRBD2	-	CASSESSGDYNEQFF	TGTGCCAGCAGTGAATCTAGCGGAGACTACAATGAGCAGTTCTTC
TRBV28	TRBJ1-6	TRBD1	-	CASSAGGAGNSPLRF	TGTGCCAGCAGTGCAGGGGGCGCGGGTAATTCACCCCTCCGCTTT
TRBV7-9	TRBJ1-5	-	-	CASSPPAVDQPQHF	TGTGCCAGCAGCCCCCCCGCGGTCGATCAGCCCCAGCATTTT
TRBV28	TRBJ1-2	TRBD1	once	CASSPGTGFYGYTF	TGTGCCAGCAGTCCTGGGACAGGGTTCTATGGCTACACCTTC
TRBV19	TRBJ2-6	-	-	CASSKKAGVIDVLTF	TGTGCCAGTAGTAAAAAGGCAGGGGTAATCGACGTCCTGACTTTC
TRBV29-1	TRBJ1-4	-	-	CSVAPDGRGEKLFF	TGCAGCGTTGCTCCGGATGGGCGGGGAGAAAAACTGTTTTTT
TRBV5-5	TRBJ2-7	-	-	CASSFWSLYEQYF	TGTGCCAGCAGCTTCTGGAGTTTGTACGAGCAGTACTTC
TRBV5-1	TRBJ1-4	TRBD1	-	CASSLGGQGAVRGKLFF	TGCGCCAGCAGCCTGGGGGGACAGGGGGCAGTGAGAGGAAAACTGTTTTTT
TRBV28	TRBJ1-5	TRBD1	-	CASSLGGQQQPQHF	TGTGCCAGCAGTTTAGGGGGACAGCAACAGCCCCAGCATTTT
TRBV5-5	TRBJ2-7	TRBD1	-	CASSLVEDRRPYEQYF	TGTGCCAGCAGCTTGGTTGAGGACAGGAGACCCTACGAGCAGTACTTC
TRBV3-1/TRBV3-2	TRBJ2-5	-	-	CASSQVPRETQYF	TGTGCCAGCAGCCAAGTTCCACGGGAGACCCAGTACTTC
TRBV2	TRBJ2-2	-	-	CASSDLWAGDTGELFF	TGTGCCAGCAGTGATCTTTGGGCGGGTGACACCGGGGAGCTGTTTTTT
TRBV10-3	TRBJ2-7	TRBD1	-	CAISEGDRATYEQYF	TGTGCCATCAGTGAGGGGGACAGGGCAACCTACGAGCAGTACTTC
TRBV28	TRBJ2-6	-	-	CASSSRGRFLTF	TGTGCCAGCAGTTCCAGGGGCCGGTTCCTGACTTTC
TRBV6-5	TRBJ2-7	TRBD1	-	CASRPRDRISYEQYF	TGTGCCAGCAGACCCCGGGACAGAATCTCCTACGAGCAGTACTTC
TRBV29-1	TRBJ1-4	-	-	CSVLAGWELFF	TGCAGCGTTTTAGCAGGGTGGGAACTGTTTTTT
TRBV9	TRBJ2-3	TRBD2	once	CASSGISGRAGDTQYF	TGTGCCAGCAGCGGGATTAGCGGGAGGGCGGGAGATACGCAGTATTTT
TRBV19	TRBJ1-6	-	-	CASSRGGKVVGSYNSPLHF	TGTGCCAGTAGTAGGGGCGGGAAGGTCGTCGGCTCCTATAATTCACCCCTCCACTTT
TRBV28	TRBJ1-4	TRBD1	-	CASSLGDRREKLFF	TGTGCCAGCAGTTTAGGGGACAGGCGTGAAAAACTGTTTTTT
TRBV10-3	TRBJ1-5	-	-	CAISDALNIDRIGQPQHF	TGTGCCATCAGTGACGCACTAAACATAGACAGGATAGGTCAGCCCCAGCATTTT